The rows below give T cell receptor beta chains drawn from one sample of a study of T-cell reconstitution after alpha-beta-depleted transplantation in children. MiXCR was run by TCRdb on the PCR reads, yielding one entry per CDR3 protein. The sample has under 85,000 distinct CDR3 sequences; over 15% are singletons. The source was PBMCs, mostly from graft donor cells, collected 360 days after TCRalphabeta/CD19-depleted stem cell transplant. Every receptor here comes from a male patient under 10 years old who had a stem cell transplant for acute lymphoblastic leukemia, so the T cells may come from the graft donor. Each CDR3 is given with its conserved first and last residue. The D gene is left open where the match is weak. The size entry is marked missing in some rows and otherwise reads once, few, many or a size class.

v_call,clone_size,j_call,d_call,cdr3_nt,cdr3_aa
TRBV7-9,few,TRBJ2-7,TRBD2,TGTGCCAGCAGCCCCGGGGGGGTCCGATCCTACGAGCAGTACTTC,CASSPGGVRSYEQYF
TRBV20-1,few,TRBJ2-7,TRBD2,TGCAGTGCTCAAGGACTAGCGGGAGGGTCCTATTTTTACGAGCAGTACTTC,CSAQGLAGGSYFYEQYF
TRBV29-1,.,TRBJ2-1,TRBD2,TGCAGCGCCAGCGGGAGGGCCACCTACAATGAGCAGTTCTTC,CSASGRATYNEQFF
TRBV5-1,.,TRBJ2-5,TRBD1,TGCGCCAGCAGCTTGGCCGGACAGGGGAACTACCAAGAGACCCAGTACTTC,CASSLAGQGNYQETQYF
TRBV15,.,TRBJ2-2,TRBD1,TGTGCCACCAGCAGAGCCGGGACAGGGATCACCGGGGAGCTGTTTTTT,CATSRAGTGITGELFF
TRBV7-9,.,TRBJ2-7,TRBD2,TGTGCCAGCAGCCGGCTGAGAGCGGGAGACTACGAGCAGTACTTC,CASSRLRAGDYEQYF
TRBV12-3/TRBV12-4,few,TRBJ2-1,.,TGTGCCATCCTGTTGGCGGAGACCTACAATGAGCAGTTCTTC,CAILLAETYNEQFF
TRBV11-2,few,TRBJ2-1,.,TGTGCCAGCAGCTTAATTATCGGGTGGGAGCAGTTCTTC,CASSLIIGWEQFF
TRBV25-1,.,TRBJ2-1,TRBD1,TGTGCCAGCAGTGTGGTGGGGACAGGGATAAATGAGCAGTTCTTC,CASSVVGTGINEQFF
TRBV5-1,.,TRBJ2-5,.,TGCGCCAGCAGCTTGGCGGGTCAGGGAGTGACCCAGTACTTC,CASSLAGQGVTQYF
TRBV7-9,.,TRBJ2-2,TRBD1,TGTGCCAGCAGGGACAGGACGAACACCGGGGAGCTGTTTTTT,CASRDRTNTGELFF
TRBV24-1,.,TRBJ2-2,TRBD2,TGTGCCACCAGTGAATCGGGACTAGCGGGAAACACCGGGGAGCTGTTTTTT,CATSESGLAGNTGELFF
TRBV12-3/TRBV12-4,once,TRBJ2-5,.,TGTGCCAGCGGACGAATACATAGATTGCGGAAGGGAGAGACCCAGTACTTC,CASGRIHRLRKGETQYF
TRBV6-1,few,TRBJ1-2,TRBD1,TGTGCCAGCAGTCCCCGGGGACAGCTATATGGCTACACCTTC,CASSPRGQLYGYTF
TRBV12-3/TRBV12-4,.,TRBJ2-3,.,TGTGCCAGCAGTTTAGTTGTAGATACGCAGTATTTT,CASSLVVDTQYF
TRBV4-1,many,TRBJ2-7,TRBD2,TGCGCCAGCAGCCAAGAGTCTAGCGGGCTCTCCTACGAGCAGTACTTC,CASSQESSGLSYEQYF
TRBV5-4,many,TRBJ2-5,.,TGTGCCAGTGTAGCGGTAGACCAAGAGACCCAGTACTTC,CASVAVDQETQYF
TRBV5-1,.,TRBJ2-1,.,TGCGCCAGCAGCTTGGGGTTGGCGGGGCCCTACAATGAGCAGTTCTTC,CASSLGLAGPYNEQFF
TRBV2,.,TRBJ2-1,.,TGTGCCAGCAGCGAGACGGACCCCGCCAAGGGCTCCTACAATGAGCAGTTCTTC,CASSETDPAKGSYNEQFF
TRBV20-1,few,TRBJ2-1,.,TGCAGTGCTAGAAGTGGCGCGGGCTATGAGCAGTTCTTC,CSARSGAGYEQFF
TRBV5-8,few,TRBJ2-7,.,TGTGCCAGCAGTCCACAGGACTACTCCTACGAGCAGTACTTC,CASSPQDYSYEQYF
TRBV12-3/TRBV12-4,.,TRBJ1-1,.,TGTGCCAGCAGTTCCGTGGGAGTGAGGGCTTTCTTT,CASSSVGVRAFF
TRBV12-3/TRBV12-4,few,TRBJ1-2,.,TGTGCCAGCAGTTTCGGGGGTTCTAACTATGGCTACACCTTC,CASSFGGSNYGYTF
TRBV5-1,few,TRBJ2-7,TRBD2,TGCGCCAGCAGCCCCAGCGGGAATAGGGGATCCTACGAGCAGTACTTC,CASSPSGNRGSYEQYF
TRBV27,.,TRBJ2-5,TRBD1,TGTGCCAGCAGCAAGGGACAGCTGTACCAAGAGACCCAGTACTTC,CASSKGQLYQETQYF
TRBV20-1,few,TRBJ2-5,.,TGCAGTGCTAGACCTGTCCAGGGACGAGAGACCCAGTACTTC,CSARPVQGRETQYF
TRBV7-9,once,TRBJ2-7,TRBD2,TGTGCCAGCAGCTTAGGGGCTAGCGGGAGATACGAGCAGTACTTC,CASSLGASGRYEQYF
TRBV5-1,.,TRBJ2-1,.,TGCGCCAGCCGGGACAGGGGAACTAGCGGGAGATTCAATGAGCAGTTCTTC,CASRDRGTSGRFNEQFF
TRBV21-1,.,TRBJ2-4,.,TGTGCCAGCAGCAAAGAGGAGGGGGCGATTGCCAAAAACATTCAGTACTTC,CASSKEEGAIAKNIQYF
TRBV5-1,.,TRBJ2-5,.,TGCGCCAGCAGCTTGGGTGACGTTAGGGAGACCCAGTACTTC,CASSLGDVRETQYF
TRBV30,.,TRBJ2-6,.,TGTGCCTGGAGTGTTGATGGATCTGGGGCCAACGTCCTGACTTTC,CAWSVDGSGANVLTF
TRBV2,.,TRBJ2-5,.,TGTGCCAGCAGGGGGACATACCAAGAGACCCAGTACTTC,CASRGTYQETQYF
TRBV6-2/TRBV6-3,few,TRBJ2-3,TRBD2,TGTGCCAGCAGGGAGCCGGGACTAGCTTGGGGGGATACGCAGTATTTT,CASREPGLAWGDTQYF
TRBV7-9,.,TRBJ2-1,.,TGTGCCAGCAGCTTTGGTGGGAGGTTCAACAATGAGCAGTTCTTC,CASSFGGRFNNEQFF
TRBV20-1,few,TRBJ1-5,.,TGCAGTGCATCCCCCAGGAGCAATCAGCCCCAGCATTTT,CSASPRSNQPQHF
TRBV20-1,.,TRBJ2-7,TRBD2,TGCAGTGCTAGGAGGACTAGCGGGTACTACGAGCAGTACTTC,CSARRTSGYYEQYF
TRBV7-8,once,TRBJ2-3,TRBD2,TGTGCCAGCAGCGCACGACTAGCGGGGAAAAGCACAGATACGCAGTATTTT,CASSARLAGKSTDTQYF
TRBV28,.,TRBJ2-3,.,TGTGCCAGCAGAGCCGCAGGCCGCACAGATACGCAGTATTTT,CASRAAGRTDTQYF
TRBV5-1,few,TRBJ2-7,.,TGCGCCAGCAGCTCCTACCCACAGGGAAGGTTCTACGAGCAGTACTTC,CASSSYPQGRFYEQYF
TRBV7-9,.,TRBJ1-2,.,TGTGCCAGCAGCCCGACGGGGAGGGACCTCTATGGCTACACCTTC,CASSPTGRDLYGYTF
TRBV20-1,few,TRBJ2-3,TRBD2,TGCAGTGTTAGACTAGCGGGGCTAGATACGCAGTATTTT,CSVRLAGLDTQYF
TRBV28,many,TRBJ2-1,.,TGTGCCAGCGGAACCCTTGATCCCGCGTACAATGAGCAGTTCTTC,CASGTLDPAYNEQFF
TRBV7-9,.,TRBJ2-6,.,TGTGCCAGCAGATCTACGTCCGGGCCATCTGGGGCCAACGTCCTGACTTTC,CASRSTSGPSGANVLTF
TRBV7-9,once,TRBJ2-1,.,TGTGCCAGCAGCTTAGGGGCTCTGTCAAATGAGCAGTTCTTC,CASSLGALSNEQFF
TRBV5-1,few,TRBJ2-4,TRBD1,TGCGCCAGCAGCTCCGGACAGGGGGCGACCAAAAACATTCAGTACTTC,CASSSGQGATKNIQYF
TRBV6-1,.,TRBJ2-7,.,TGTGCCAGCAGTCCCGGGGTGAGGCCATCCTACGAGCAGTACTTC,CASSPGVRPSYEQYF